Sequencing of this T cell receptor (beta chain) was carried out in a study of cytomegalovirus exposure and HLA in healthy donors. Broader study findings: Associated with cytomegalovirus, according to the listing, were 150 to 200 TCR beta chains. A later analysis showed TCR association rates differing by HLA locus, peaking at DRB1 and lowest at HLA-C. Across donors, sequencing depth was assumed by presence/absence analyses to be roughly uniform.

CDR3 length: 16 residues. Unmatched junction bases numbered 6, after V lost 6 bases and J lost 1 base. In germline, CDR1 is SNHLY, CDR2 FYNNEI. Use of 60 Vbeta and 13 Jbeta primers characterized the PCR. Original processing notes: Later analysis identified approximately 80 million unique TCR beta chains, 9 million to 12 million shared. This table comes from immunoSEQ multiplex PCR, and its TCRdb copy is limited to in-frame clones, with some not included. V and J calls and clone size are copied from that table; D and trimming were computed from the DNA. The data hold under 200,000 clones, with 77% observed a single time. Points on this clone: The antigen is not known.

Sequencing used PBMCs. The origin of this receptor is a woman aged 40-49 years in good health and CMV-seropositive. The chain combines TRBV2 with TRBJ2-2; TRBD1 matches 9 bases. This chain's CDR3 is CASSLLGQGNTGELFF. The CDR3 nucleotides are TGTGCCAGCAGCTTATTGGGACAGGGGAACACCGGGGAGCTGTTTTTT.